Detailed here is one TCR beta chain. Its cognate antigen has yet to be identified. Within one base of it there is no much larger clone, and no base qualities were kept. The trial excluded patients who had a history of autoimmune disease or were on systemic immunosuppression. Peripheral blood for TCR sequencing was collected from all dose cohorts at baseline, on cycle 4 day 1, and on cycle 7 day 1. Samples came from an open-label, multicenter, first-in-human phase I dose-escalation trial of ivuxolimab. Adults with locally advanced or metastatic melanoma, renal cell carcinoma, hepatocellular carcinoma or head and neck squamous cell carcinoma were enrolled in the trial. CD4+ and CD8+ T cells were sorted separately from peripheral blood before TCR sequencing. This entry is derived from a study of OX40 agonist ivuxolimab in advanced cancers. Regarding the complete study: The costimulatory receptor OX40 (CD134) was targeted by ivuxolimab, a fully human IgG2 agonistic monoclonal antibody. Three dose-escalation patients achieved partial responses, one with hepatocellular carcinoma and two with cutaneous melanoma. The paper covers the monotherapy dose-escalation part of the phase I ivuxolimab trial, which included N ≈ 50 patients. Patients were allowed to have had prior anti-PD-1, anti-PD-L1 or anti-CTLA-4 therapy, and around 41% of the dose-escalation patients had previously received checkpoint inhibitors. Of the roughly 54 dose-escalation patients, hepatocellular carcinoma was present in around 20, melanoma in roughly 15, renal cell carcinoma in 9 and head and neck cancer in 9. Intravenous ivuxolimab was administered to patients every 2 weeks at six dose levels: 0.01, 0.1, 0.3, 1.5, 3 and 10 mg/kg. Peripheral TCRbeta sequencing aimed to test whether ivuxolimab altered TCR sequence diversity and caused clonal T-cell expansion. In the dose-escalation cohort, approximately 82% of patients were male, and the mean age was roughly 60 years, with a range of roughly 23 to 85. Paper-wide results and their limitations: In the 0.1-3.0 mg/kg groups, partial responders had among the lowest normalized peripheral clonal expansion, particularly in CD8+ T cells. At doses from 0.1 to 3.0 mg/kg, clonal expansion was seen in both CD4+ and CD8+ blood T cells between baseline and week 6. After ivuxolimab, more expanded clones were found on average in CD8+ T cells than in CD4+ T cells. Low levels of normalized T-cell clonal expansion were also seen in some patients who did not respond. The antigen specificity of the clonally expanded peripheral T cells was not determined.

For sequencing of the TCRbeta CDR3 region, genomic DNA was extracted from the sorted cells. The immunoSEQ Assay was used for sequencing of TCRbeta CDR3 regions. Entries here come from immuneACCESS through TCRdb and include only in-frame sequences with V and J called. Some clones fail to appear in such tables; in the studies checked, an unresolved V gene covers under half of the shortfall, and the cause of the remainder is unknown. This sample comprises around 40,000 clones, about 90% of them detected only once. The ten largest clones take up less than 9.5% of the sample. The CDR3, from cysteine to phenylalanine, totals 15 residues. Only CDR3 DNA remains: 45 bases, in frame from the first base. V and J are trimmed by 6 bases and 6 bases, and the gene matches miss 8 bases of the junction. CDR1 and CDR2 are read off the germline V gene as MDHEN and SYDVKM.

This specimen consisted of CD4+ or CD8+ T cells sorted from blood, obtained in a trial of the OX40 agonist ivuxolimab. The receptor comes from an adult with an advanced solid tumor such as melanoma, head and neck, liver or kidney cancer. The chain employs TRBV28 and TRBJ2-3; 11 nucleotides in the junction match TRBD2. The nucleotides are TGTGCCAGCAGCAAACTAGCGGGGGTCCCCGATACGCAGTATTTT. This sequence encodes CASSKLAGVPDTQYF.